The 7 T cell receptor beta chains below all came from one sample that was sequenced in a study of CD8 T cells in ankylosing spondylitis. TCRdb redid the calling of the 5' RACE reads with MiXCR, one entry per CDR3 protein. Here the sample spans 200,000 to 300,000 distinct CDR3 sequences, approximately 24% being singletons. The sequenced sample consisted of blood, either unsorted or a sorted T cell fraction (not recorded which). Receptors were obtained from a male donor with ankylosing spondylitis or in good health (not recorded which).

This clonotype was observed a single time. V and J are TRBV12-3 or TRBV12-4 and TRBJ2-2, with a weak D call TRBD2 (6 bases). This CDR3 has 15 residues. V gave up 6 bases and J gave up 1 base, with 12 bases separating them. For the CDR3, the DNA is TGTGCCAGCAGGGCCGGGACTGAGAACACCGGGGAGCTGTTTTTT. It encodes CASRAGTENTGELFF.

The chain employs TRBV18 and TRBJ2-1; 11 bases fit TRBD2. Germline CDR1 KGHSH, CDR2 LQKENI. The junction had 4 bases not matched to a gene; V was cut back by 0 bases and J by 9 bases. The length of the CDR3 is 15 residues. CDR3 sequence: CASSPPGTSGFEQFF. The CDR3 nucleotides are TGTGCCAGCTCACCACCAGGGACTAGCGGATTTGAGCAGTTCTTC.

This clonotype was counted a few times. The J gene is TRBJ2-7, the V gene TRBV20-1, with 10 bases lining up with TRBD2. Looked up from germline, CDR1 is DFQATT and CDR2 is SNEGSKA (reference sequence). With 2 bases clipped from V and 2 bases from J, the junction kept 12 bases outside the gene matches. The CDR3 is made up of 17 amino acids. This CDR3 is CSARPIQRTSGPYEQYF. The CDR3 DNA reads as TGCAGTGCTAGACCTATCCAAAGGACTAGCGGACCCTACGAGCAGTACTTC.

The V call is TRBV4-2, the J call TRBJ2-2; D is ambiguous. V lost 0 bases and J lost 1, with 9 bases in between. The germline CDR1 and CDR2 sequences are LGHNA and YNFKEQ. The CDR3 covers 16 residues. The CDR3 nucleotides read TGTGCCAGCAGCCAAGATGGGTTGTTGAACACCGGGGAGCTGTTTTTT. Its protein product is CASSQDGLLNTGELFF.

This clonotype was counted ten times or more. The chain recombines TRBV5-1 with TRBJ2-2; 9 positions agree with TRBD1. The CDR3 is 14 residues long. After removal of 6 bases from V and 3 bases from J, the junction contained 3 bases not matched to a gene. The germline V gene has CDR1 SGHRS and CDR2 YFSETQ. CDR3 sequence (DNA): TGCGCCAGCAAGGACAGGGGCGACACCGGGGAGCTGTTTTTT. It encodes CASKDRGDTGELFF.

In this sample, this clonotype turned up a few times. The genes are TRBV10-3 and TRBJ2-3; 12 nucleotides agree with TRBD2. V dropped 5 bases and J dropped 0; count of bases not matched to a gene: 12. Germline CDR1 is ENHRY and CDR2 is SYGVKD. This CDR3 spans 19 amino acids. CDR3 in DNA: TGTGCCATCAGTCCCGGGACTAGCGGGCCGACTTCTAGCACAGATACGCAGTATTTT. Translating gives CAISPGTSGPTSSTDTQYF.

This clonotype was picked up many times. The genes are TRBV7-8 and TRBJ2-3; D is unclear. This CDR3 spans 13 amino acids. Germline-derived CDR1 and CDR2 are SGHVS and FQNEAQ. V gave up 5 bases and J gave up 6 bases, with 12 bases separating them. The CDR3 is CASSLTTGDTQYF. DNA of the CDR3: TGTGCCAGCAGCCTAACCACGGGCGATACGCAGTATTTT.